This T cell receptor beta chain was sequenced during a study of T cell repertoires in cytomegalovirus infection. As for the study in general: Both CMV infection and a matching HLA type were indicated by public TCR beta signatures.

Germline-derived CDR1 and CDR2 are SGHTA and FQGNSA. The length of the CDR3 is 12 residues. The V end lost 3 bases, the J end lost 7 bases, and 9 bases lay between the germline ends. Remarks on this clonotype: Antigen: not known.

TCRdb itself ran the reads through MiXCR, one entry per CDR3 protein. The data contain around 570,000 distinct CDR3 sequences, approximately 40% of them seen just once; the ten biggest clones take up around 50%. The chain employs TRBV7-2 and TRBJ2-5; D may correspond to TRBD1 or TRBD2 (6 bases each). Sequenced material: cultured PBMCs, taken from culture after CMV antigen stimulation. The receptor was derived from a human donor in good health (CMV status not recorded). Some clones in this sample may be carry-over from other donors' samples. The CDR3 bases are TGTGCCAGCAGCTTCGAGGGGGGGACCCAGTACTTC. Its protein product is CASSFEGGTQYF.